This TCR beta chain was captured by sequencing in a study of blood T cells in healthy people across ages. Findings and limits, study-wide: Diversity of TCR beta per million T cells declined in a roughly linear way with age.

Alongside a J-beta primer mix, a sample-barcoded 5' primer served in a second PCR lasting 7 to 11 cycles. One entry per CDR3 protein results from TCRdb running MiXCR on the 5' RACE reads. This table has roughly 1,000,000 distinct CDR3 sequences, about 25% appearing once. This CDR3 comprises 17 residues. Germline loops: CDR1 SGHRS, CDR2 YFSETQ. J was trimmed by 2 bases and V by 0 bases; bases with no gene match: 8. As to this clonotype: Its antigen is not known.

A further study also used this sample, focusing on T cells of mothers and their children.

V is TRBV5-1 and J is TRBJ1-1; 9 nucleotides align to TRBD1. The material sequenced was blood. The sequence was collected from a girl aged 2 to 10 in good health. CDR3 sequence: CASSLVPGQGPNTEAFF. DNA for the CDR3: TGCGCCAGCAGCTTGGTACCGGGACAGGGCCCCAACACTGAAGCTTTCTTT.